Listed below are T cell receptor beta chains from one sample, sequenced in a study of blood T cell repertoires in COVID-19. TCRdb keeps only in-frame clones here, not all; method: immunoSEQ multiplex PCR. This table has hundreds of thousands of clones, around 86% appearing once. Source material: peripheral blood. The source is a woman in her thirties or forties who had recovered from COVID-19. Both conserved end residues are part of each CDR3. The D gene is left open where the match is weak. The size entry is marked missing in some rows and otherwise reads once, few, many or a size class.

.	TRBV7-2	.	TRBJ1-2	CASSLLQNGYTF	TGTGCCAGCAGCTTACTACAGAATGGCTACACCTTC
.	TRBV3-1/TRBV3-2	.	TRBJ2-3	CASTYNQGITQYF	TGTGCCAGCACCTATAACCAGGGGATAACGCAGTATTTT
.	TRBV10-2	.	TRBJ1-1	CASVQGWNTEAFF	TGCGCCAGTGTACAGGGATGGAACACTGAAGCTTTCTTT
.	TRBV6-4	.	TRBJ1-2	CASPTGIRGYTF	TGTGCCAGTCCCACAGGGATCCGGGGCTACACCTTC
.	TRBV5-6	.	TRBJ1-5	CASSLDRLGSNQPQHF	TGTGCCAGCAGCTTGGACAGGCTGGGAAGCAATCAGCCCCAGCATTTT
.	TRBV29-1	TRBD1	TRBJ1-1	CSVDTRTGGRTEAFF	TGCAGCGTTGATACCCGGACAGGGGGAAGGACTGAAGCTTTCTTT
.	TRBV5-4	.	TRBJ1-2	CASSTSTVYGYTF	TGTGCCAGCAGCACATCGACAGTTTATGGCTACACCTTC
.	TRBV29-1	.	TRBJ2-1	CSVVAGLYNEQFF	TGCAGCGTTGTGGCAGGTCTCTACAATGAGCAGTTCTTC
.	TRBV5-4	TRBD1	TRBJ2-3	CASSLGDRELTDTQYF	TGTGCCAGCAGCTTGGGGGACAGGGAATTAACAGATACGCAGTATTTT
.	TRBV4-1	.	TRBJ2-7	CASSQDWGVRSYEQYF	TGCGCCAGCAGCCAAGATTGGGGCGTCCGCTCCTACGAGCAGTACTTC
.	TRBV19	.	TRBJ2-5	CASSIDLEETQYF	TGTGCCAGTAGTATCGACTTAGAAGAGACCCAGTACTTC
.	TRBV19	.	TRBJ1-2	CASSMQVYGYTF	TGTGCCAGTAGTATGCAGGTCTATGGCTACACCTTC
.	TRBV5-1	TRBD1	TRBJ2-5	CASGEGQGVQETQYF	TGCGCCAGCGGGGAGGGACAGGGCGTACAAGAGACCCAGTACTTC
.	TRBV30	TRBD2	TRBJ2-3	CAWISHGLAGSKSNTDTQYF	TGTGCCTGGATATCCCACGGGCTAGCGGGGTCCAAAAGTAACACAGATACGCAGTATTTT
.	TRBV5-4	TRBD1	TRBJ2-5	CASSPPGDRKETQYF	TGTGCCAGCAGCCCGCCCGGGGACAGAAAAGAGACCCAGTACTTC
many	TRBV5-1	.	TRBJ2-1	CASSLRRLGGEQFF	TGCGCCAGCAGCTTGAGGAGACTCGGGGGTGAGCAGTTCTTC
.	TRBV18	TRBD1	TRBJ2-7	CASSEMTGGSYEQYF	TGTGCCAGCTCAGAGATGACAGGGGGCTCCTACGAGCAGTACTTC
.	TRBV5-1	TRBD1	TRBJ2-1	CASITGTATDNEQFF	TGCGCCAGCATCACAGGGACAGCTACTGACAATGAGCAGTTCTTC
.	TRBV7-9	.	TRBJ2-5	CASSLAYPETQYF	TGTGCCAGCAGCTTAGCGTATCCCGAGACCCAGTACTTC
.	TRBV11-2	TRBD1	TRBJ2-7	CASSSLKGTGLYEQYF	TGTGCCAGCAGCTCCCTCAAGGGGACAGGACTTTACGAGCAGTACTTC
few	TRBV5-1	TRBD1	TRBJ1-3	CASSERGQADTIYF	TGCGCCAGCAGCGAAAGGGGGCAGGCGGACACCATATATTTT
.	TRBV30	.	TRBJ1-3	CAWSVLIGRGISGNTIYF	TGTGCCTGGAGTGTTCTTATAGGCAGGGGAATCTCTGGAAACACCATATATTTT
.	TRBV5-4	TRBD1	TRBJ2-7	CASSKETGAYEQYF	TGTGCCAGCAGTAAAGAGACAGGGGCCTACGAGCAGTACTTC
.	TRBV5-4	TRBD1	TRBJ1-1	CASSTGQGKIGGTEAFF	TGTGCCAGCAGCACGGGACAGGGTAAGATCGGAGGCACTGAAGCTTTCTTT
.	TRBV19	TRBD1	TRBJ1-1	CASQKTGGSAFF	TGTGCCAGCCAGAAAACAGGGGGCTCGGCTTTCTTT
.	TRBV2	.	TRBJ1-4	CASSVNLSGKLFF	TGTGCCAGCAGTGTAAACTTATCGGGAAAACTGTTTTTT
.	TRBV18	.	TRBJ2-3	CASSPSGDPDTQYF	TGTGCCAGCTCACCATCCGGGGATCCAGATACGCAGTATTTT
once	TRBV19	.	TRBJ1-5	CASDGVWRENQPQHF	TGTGCCAGTGACGGCGTTTGGAGGGAGAATCAGCCCCAGCATTTT
.	TRBV9	.	TRBJ2-1	CASSPLDQASHEQFF	TGTGCCAGCAGCCCCCTGGATCAGGCGTCCCATGAGCAGTTCTTC
few	TRBV5-4	TRBD2	TRBJ2-2	CASSPAGGNTGELFF	TGTGCCAGCAGCCCCGCGGGGGGGAACACCGGGGAGCTGTTTTTT